This TCR beta chain was recovered during a study of blood T cells in healthy people across ages. This clonotype was observed a single time. Its cognate antigen is unknown. CDR1 is LGHNA and CDR2 is YSLEER in the germline V gene. Deletions cut 4 bases from V and 11 bases from J, with 23 bases between. The CDR3 spans 15 residues. Through a sample-barcoded 5' primer and a J-beta primer mix, a second PCR was run for about 6 to 12 cycles. TCRdb reprocessed the 5' RACE reads via MiXCR and lists one record per CDR3 protein. The table has approximately 800,000 distinct CDR3 sequences, approximately 60% seen once. Study-wide findings and caveats: The study found more naive CD4+ cells and higher diversity in long-lived than aged donors.

The specimen was blood. This receptor was identified in a middle-aged man in good health. This sequence joins TRBV4-3 and TRBJ2-5, with D maybe TRBD1 (6 bases). CDR3 sequence (DNA): TGCGCCAGCAGCCGAGATCTTGGCGTCTCAGGGGAGCAGTACTTC. It specifies CASSRDLGVSGEQYF.